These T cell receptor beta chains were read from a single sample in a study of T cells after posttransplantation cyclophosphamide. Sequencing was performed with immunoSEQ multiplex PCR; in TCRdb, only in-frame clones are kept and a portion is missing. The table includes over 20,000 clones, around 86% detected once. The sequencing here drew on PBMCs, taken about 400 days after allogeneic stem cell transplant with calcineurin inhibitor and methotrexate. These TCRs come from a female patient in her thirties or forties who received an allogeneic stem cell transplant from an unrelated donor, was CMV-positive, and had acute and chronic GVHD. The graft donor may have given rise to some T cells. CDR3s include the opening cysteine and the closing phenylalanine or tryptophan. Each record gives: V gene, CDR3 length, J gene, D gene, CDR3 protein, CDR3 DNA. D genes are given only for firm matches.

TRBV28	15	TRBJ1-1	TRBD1	CASGRDRTGDNEAFF	TGTGCCAGCGGCCGAGATCGGACAGGGGATAATGAAGCTTTCTTT
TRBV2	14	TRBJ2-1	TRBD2	CASHGTSVYNEQFF	TGTGCCAGCCACGGGACTAGCGTCTACAATGAGCAGTTCTTC
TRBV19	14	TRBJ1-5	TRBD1	CATQGAGGGQPQHF	TGTGCCACCCAGGGGGCAGGAGGGGGTCAGCCCCAGCATTTT
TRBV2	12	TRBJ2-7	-	CASSGQAHEQYF	TGTGCCAGCAGTGGACAAGCCCACGAGCAGTACTTC
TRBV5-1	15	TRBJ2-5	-	CASSSPAGSQETQYF	TGCGCCAGCAGCTCTCCAGCAGGGTCACAAGAGACCCAGTACTTC
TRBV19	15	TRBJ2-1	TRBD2	CASSIPGTSNNEQFF	TGTGCCAGTAGTATCCCCGGGACTAGTAACAATGAGCAGTTCTTC
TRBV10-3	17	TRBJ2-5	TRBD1	CAISEPSSRDRGETQYF	TGTGCCATCAGTGAGCCATCTTCCCGGGACAGGGGGGAGACCCAGTACTTC
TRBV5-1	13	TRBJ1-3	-	CASSLDVQNTIYF	TGCGCCAGCAGCTTGGATGTCCAAAACACCATATATTTT
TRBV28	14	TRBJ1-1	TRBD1	CASSPGTANTEAFF	TGTGCCAGCAGTCCCGGGACAGCTAACACTGAAGCTTTCTTT
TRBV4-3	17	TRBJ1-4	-	CASSQAPFSATNEKLFF	TGCGCCAGCAGCCAAGCCCCTTTTTCCGCAACTAATGAAAAACTGTTTTTT
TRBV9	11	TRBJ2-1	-	CASSAGNEQFF	TGTGCCAGCAGCGCGGGGAATGAGCAGTTCTTC